The 23 T cell receptor beta chains in this list originate from one sample, sequenced in a study of CD8 T cells in Susac syndrome. RNA in amounts of roughly 0.5 to 1 ug was reverse transcribed with random hexamers. MiXCR, run by TCRdb on the immunoSEQ multiplex PCR reads, gives a single entry per CDR3 protein. The sample lists 250,000 to 350,000 distinct CDR3 sequences, 90% to 95% occurring once. The sequenced material came from CD4+ T cells from PBMCs. These receptors all come from a human donor with multiple sclerosis.

CDR3: CASSLGGGYTF. CDR3 bases: TGTGCCAGTAGTCTAGGGGGCGGCTACACCTTC. The V call is TRBV7-2, the J call TRBJ1-2; 7 bases align to TRBD1. Germline V gene sequence: CDR1 SGHTA, CDR2 FQGNSA. The CDR3 has 11 residues. With 9 bases clipped from V and 8 bases from J, the junction kept 6 bases outside the gene matches.

The CDR3: CASKRTTGSHSGNTIYF. The CDR3 coding sequence is TGTGCCAGTAAGAGAACGACAGGTTCCCACTCTGGAAACACCATATATTTT. The chain carries TRBV19 and TRBJ1-3; a possible D gene is TRBD1 (6 bases). V lost 7 bases and J 0 bases, leaving 19 bases between the germline ends. This CDR3 is built from 17 residues. Per germline, CDR1 LNHDA and CDR2 SQIVND (reference sequence).

V is TRBV7-2 and J is TRBJ1-4; 8 nucleotides match TRBD1. The CDR3 is made up of 14 amino acids. With 0 bases clipped from V and 8 bases from J, the junction kept 2 bases outside the gene matches. Germline loops: CDR1 SGHTA, CDR2 FQGNSA. In nucleotides, the CDR3 is TGTGCCAGCAGCTTAGCAGGGACAGGCGAAAAACTGTTTTTT. Translated, it gives CASSLAGTGEKLFF.

V is TRBV5-6 and J is TRBJ2-1; either TRBD1 or TRBD2 may fit D (5 bases each). The CDR3 has 15 residues. Germline lookup yields CDR1 SGHDT and CDR2 YYEEEE. V was shortened by 3 bases and J by 2 bases, with 12 bases between the two germline ends. This CDR3 reads CASSWIGTAYNEQFF. Written as DNA, the CDR3 is TGTGCCAGCAGCTGGATCGGGACGGCCTACAATGAGCAGTTCTTC.

The chain has TRBV27 and TRBJ2-4; D unresolved. Deletions cut 3 bases from V and 6 bases from J, with 9 bases between. The CDR3 covers 13 residues. CDR1 MNHEY and CDR2 SMNVEV come from the germline V gene (reference sequence). DNA of the CDR3: TGTGCCAGCAGTTTGAATGGGCGAAACATTCAGTACTTC. Its translation is CASSLNGRNIQYF.

The J gene is TRBJ1-2, the V gene TRBV6-2 or TRBV6-3; no reliable D call. Trimming left V 6 bases short and J 8 bases short, with 13 bases between. Germline CDR1 is MNHEY and CDR2 is SVGEGT. CDR3 length: 12 residues. The CDR3 reads CASRGGSFGYTF. CDR3 DNA: TGTGCCAGCAGGGGCGGGTCATTCGGCTACACCTTC.

The chain joins TRBV6-1 to TRBJ2-2; D tentatively reads TRBD1 or TRBD2 (5 bases each). V lost 7 bases and J lost 5, with 35 bases in between. The CDR3 consists of 21 residues. Germline V gene lookup returns CDR1 MNHNS and CDR2 SASEGT. CDR3 residues: CASKGDGSLVRIRRRTGELFF. The CDR3 DNA follows: TGTGCCAGCAAAGGGGACGGTTCGTTGGTCCGTATACGTCGGAGGACCGGGGAGCTGTTTTTT.

The chain employs TRBV12-5 and TRBJ1-6; 9 positions agree with TRBD1. Per germline, CDR1 LGHNT and CDR2 FRNRAP. The CDR3 loop spans 17 amino acids. Trimming cost V 9 bases and J 7 bases; bases outside gene matches: 16. CDR3 nucleotide sequence: TGTGCTAGCACACTACGCAACGGGACAGGGACGAATTCACCCCTCCACTTT. As protein: CASTLRNGTGTNSPLHF.

The V call is TRBV9, the J call TRBJ1-5; D may be TRBD1 (5 bases). The CDR3 runs to 13 residues. V lost 3 bases to trimming and J lost 6 bases, with 10 bases between them. CDR1 SGDLS and CDR2 YYNGEE come from the germline V gene. The DNA for the CDR3 is TGTGCCAGCAGCGGAGGGGCGGGTCAGCCCCAGCATTTT. Amino acid sequence: CASSGGAGQPQHF.

This chain connects TRBV7-9 to TRBJ2-7; D unresolved. Germline V CDR1 and CDR2: SEHNR, FQNEAQ (reference sequence). CDR3 length: 12 amino acids. V lost 1 base and J lost 4, with 5 bases in between. The CDR3 DNA is TGTGCCAGCAGCTTAGAGACGTACGAGCAGTACTTC. This gives the protein CASSLETYEQYF.

This clonotype was observed a few times. The genes are TRBV11-2 and TRBJ2-7; no reliable D call. Germline V gene sequence: CDR1 SGHAT, CDR2 FQNNGV. V lost 2 bases, J lost 3 bases, and 11 bases lay in between. CDR3 length equals 14 residues. CDR3 in DNA: TGTGCCAGCAGCTTAAATATACCCAGCTACGAGCAGTACTTC. It yields the protein CASSLNIPSYEQYF.

The chain employs TRBV30 and TRBJ1-3, with no clear D. In germline, CDR1 is GTSNPN, CDR2 SVGIG (reference sequence). Trimming stripped 2 bases from V and 0 bases from J, with 8 bases between. The CDR3 covers 14 residues. The CDR3 bases are TGTGCCTGGAGTTTAGGGATCTCTGGAAACACCATATATTTT. This translates into CAWSLGISGNTIYF.

The rearrangement links TRBV28 to TRBJ2-1; weak D call: TRBD2 (6 bases). Per germline, CDR1 MDHEN and CDR2 SYDVKM. This CDR3 has 13 residues. With 1 base removed from V and 9 bases from J, the gap between germline ends came to 10 bases. DNA of the CDR3: TGTGCCAGCAGTTTATTCGCGGAGGGTGAGCAGTTCTTC. Translation: CASSLFAEGEQFF.

The V call is TRBV5-1, the J call TRBJ2-4; TRBD2 agrees at 7 bases. V shed 3 bases and J 5 bases; nucleotides not matched to a gene: 8. Germline V lookup: CDR1 SGHRS, CDR2 YFSETQ. The CDR3 length is 15 residues. Here the CDR3 DNA reads TGCGCCAGCAGCTGGGGGTCTGGGAGGGAAAACATTCAGTACTTC. Protein: CASSWGSGRENIQYF. Based on the CDR3 plus reference TRBV5-1 and TRBJ2-4, the full variable domain is KAGVTQTPRYLIKTRGQQVTLSCSPISGHRSVSWYQQTPGQGLQFLFEYFSETQRNKGNFPGRFSGRQFSNSRSEMNVSTLELGDSALYLCASSWGSGRENIQYFGAGTRLSVL.

This chain connects TRBV10-3 to TRBJ2-3; D call uncertain. The CDR3 contains 12 residues. The germline V gene encodes CDR1 ENHRY and CDR2 SYGVKD. V was clipped by 6 bases and J by 0 bases, with 4 bases between them. The CDR3 loop is CAISDSTDTQYF. DNA for the CDR3: TGTGCCATCAGCGATAGCACAGATACGCAGTATTTT.

The V call is TRBV14, the J call TRBJ1-2, with TRBD1 matching 9 bases. This CDR3 is 14 amino acids long. Germline V gene sequence: CDR1 SGHDN, CDR2 FVKESK. The V gene end was trimmed by 3 bases and the J gene end by 8 bases; junction bases not matched to a gene: 7. The CDR3 coding sequence is TGTGCCAGCAGCCAGGGACAGGGTCGATTCGGCTACACCTTC. Translation gives CASSQGQGRFGYTF.

The count of this clonotype is one. The rearrangement joins TRBV29-1 to TRBJ2-3; tentatively, D is TRBD2 (7 bases). Germline V gene data show CDR1 as SQVTM and CDR2 as ANQGSEA. The length of the CDR3 is 13 residues. This chain's CDR3 is CGSRGGFSDTQYF. The CDR3, as DNA: TGCGGAAGCAGGGGAGGGTTTTCAGATACGCAGTATTTT.

The chain has TRBV20-1 and TRBJ1-1; maybe TRBD1 (6 bases). Germline V gene data show CDR1 as DFQATT and CDR2 as SNEGSKA (reference sequence). This CDR3 has 13 residues. Between the trimmed V and J ends, which lost 2 bases and 1 base, there was a span of 8 bases. The CDR3: CSARTGKNTEAFF. CDR3 in DNA: TGCAGTGCTAGAACAGGGAAGAACACTGAAGCTTTCTTT.

The gene calls are TRBV19 and TRBJ2-4; 7 bases align to TRBD1. CDR3 size: 15 residues. Germline lookup yields CDR1 LNHDA and CDR2 SQIVND (reference sequence). J lost 0 bases, V lost 7 bases, and 6 bases had no gene match. The CDR3 loop reads CASTPTGLAKNIQYF. CDR3 nucleotides: TGTGCCAGTACTCCGACAGGGCTAGCCAAAAACATTCAGTACTTC.

The V and J genes are TRBV20-1 and TRBJ2-7; the match to TRBD2 covers 14 bases. CDR3 length equals 16 residues. Germline assignment: CDR1 DFQATT and CDR2 SNEGSKA (reference sequence). Trimming cost V 6 bases and J 6 bases; bases outside gene matches: 13. The CDR3 DNA is TGCAGTGCAGAGCGACACGGGACTAGCGGGAGCGGCGAGCAGTACTTC. Its protein is CSAERHGTSGSGEQYF.

V gene TRBV5-6 combines with J gene TRBJ1-1; D is perhaps TRBD1 (5 bases). There are 13 residues in the CDR3. Trimming left V 5 bases short and J 6 bases short, with 14 bases between. Germline CDR1 and CDR2: SGHDT and YYEEEE. The CDR3 sequence: CASSETVISEAFF. DNA for the CDR3: TGTGCCAGCAGTGAGACAGTGATCTCTGAAGCTTTCTTT.

The CDR3 DNA reads as TGTGCCAGCAGCCACGGATCGGGGGAGGGCCGTTGGGGAGAGACCCAGTACTTC. Protein: CASSHGSGEGRWGETQYF. The gene calls are TRBV4-2 and TRBJ2-5; 7 bases fit TRBD2. In germline, CDR1 is LGHNA, CDR2 YNFKEQ. This CDR3 region has 18 residues. V dropped 3 bases and J dropped 4; count of bases not matched to a gene: 17.

This clonotype has more than one count but fewer than ten. V is TRBV7-2 and J is TRBJ2-5, with D perhaps TRBD1 (5 bases). Per the germline V gene, CDR1 is SGHTA and CDR2 is FQGNSA. The CDR3 has 14 residues. The V and J ends lost 5 bases and 1 base respectively, with 11 bases between them. The DNA for the CDR3 is TGTGCCAGCAGCCCCGACAGATCCCAAGAGACCCAGTACTTC. Protein sequence: CASSPDRSQETQYF.